This entry features one T cell receptor beta chain sequence. The antigen is unknown. With survey level as its setting, the immunoSEQ assay was v3.0. Clones were sequenced by immunoSEQ multiplex PCR, and TCRdb holds only the in-frame ones, with some missing. The table includes 20,000 to 25,000 clones, around 93% detected once. This sample stems from a study of long-term antiretroviral therapy in people with HIV. General study results and limits: Diversity increased after ART yet remained lower than in transplant donor controls. Documentation of ART adherence, viral resistance or therapy changes was absent. HIV repertoires spanned narrower CDR3 length ranges than controls.

The germline CDR1 and CDR2 sequences are GTSNPN and SVGIG (reference sequence). The CDR3 consists of 13 residues. Trimming stripped 5 bases from V and 3 bases from J, with 11 bases between. Sequences were derived from unsorted PBMCs, sampled 4.4 years after starting antiretroviral therapy. The chain combines TRBV30 with TRBJ1-3; no clear D. The TCR originated in a woman aged 45-65 years with HIV. The CDR3 sequence is CAWEWAGGNTIYF. The DNA for the CDR3 is TGTGCCTGGGAGTGGGCGGGTGGAAACACCATATATTTT.